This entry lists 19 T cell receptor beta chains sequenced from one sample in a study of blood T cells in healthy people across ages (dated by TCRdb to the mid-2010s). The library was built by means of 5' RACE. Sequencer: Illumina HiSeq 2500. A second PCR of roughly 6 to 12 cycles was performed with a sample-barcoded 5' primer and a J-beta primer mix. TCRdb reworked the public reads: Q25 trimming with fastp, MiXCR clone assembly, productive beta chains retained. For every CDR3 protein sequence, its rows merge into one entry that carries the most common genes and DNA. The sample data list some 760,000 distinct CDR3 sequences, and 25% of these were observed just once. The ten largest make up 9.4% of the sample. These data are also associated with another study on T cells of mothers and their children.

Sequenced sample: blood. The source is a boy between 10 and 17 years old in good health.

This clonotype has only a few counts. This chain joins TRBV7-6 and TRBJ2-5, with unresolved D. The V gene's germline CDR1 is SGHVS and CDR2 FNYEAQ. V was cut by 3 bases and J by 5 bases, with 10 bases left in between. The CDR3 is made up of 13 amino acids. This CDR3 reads CASSFRLVETQYF. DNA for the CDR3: TGTGCCAGCAGCTTTCGGCTAGTCGAGACCCAGTACTTC.

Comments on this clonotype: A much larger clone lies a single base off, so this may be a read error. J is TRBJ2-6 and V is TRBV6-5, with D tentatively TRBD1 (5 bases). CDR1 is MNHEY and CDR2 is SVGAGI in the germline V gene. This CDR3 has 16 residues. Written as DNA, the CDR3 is TGTGCCAGCAGTTACTCGGCCGGCACTGGGGCCAACGCCCTGACTTTC. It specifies CASSYSAGTGANALTF.

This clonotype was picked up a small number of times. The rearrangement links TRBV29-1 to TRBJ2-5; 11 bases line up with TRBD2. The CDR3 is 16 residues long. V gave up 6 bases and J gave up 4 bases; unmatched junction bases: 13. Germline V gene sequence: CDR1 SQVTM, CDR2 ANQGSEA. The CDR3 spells CSVGVTSGTAPETQYF. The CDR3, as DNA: TGCAGCGTGGGGGTGACTAGCGGGACTGCTCCAGAGACCCAGTACTTC.

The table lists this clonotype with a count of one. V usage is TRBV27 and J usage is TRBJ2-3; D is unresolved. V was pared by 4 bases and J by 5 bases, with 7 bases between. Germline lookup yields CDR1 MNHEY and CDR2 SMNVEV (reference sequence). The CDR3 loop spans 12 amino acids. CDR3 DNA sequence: TGTGCCAGCAGTTGGGAAGGAGATACGCAGTATTTT. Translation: CASSWEGDTQYF.

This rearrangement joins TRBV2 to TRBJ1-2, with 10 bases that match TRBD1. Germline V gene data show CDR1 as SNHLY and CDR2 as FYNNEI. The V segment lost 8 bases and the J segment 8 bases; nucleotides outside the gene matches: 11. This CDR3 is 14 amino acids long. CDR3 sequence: CASGWDRGGSGYTF. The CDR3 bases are TGTGCCAGCGGTTGGGACAGGGGAGGATCGGGCTACACCTTC.

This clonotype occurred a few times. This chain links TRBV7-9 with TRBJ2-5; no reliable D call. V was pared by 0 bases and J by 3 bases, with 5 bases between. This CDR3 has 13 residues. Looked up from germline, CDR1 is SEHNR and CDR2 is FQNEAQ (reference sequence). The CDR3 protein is CASSLANEETQYF. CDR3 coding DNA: TGTGCCAGCAGCTTAGCAAATGAAGAGACCCAGTACTTC.

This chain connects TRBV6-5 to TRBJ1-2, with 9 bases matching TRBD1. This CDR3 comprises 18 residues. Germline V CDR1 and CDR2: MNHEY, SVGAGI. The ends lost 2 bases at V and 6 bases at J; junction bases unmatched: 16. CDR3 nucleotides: TGTGCCAGCAGTTACGCTACAGGGGGCGGTGGGGTAATAAATGGCTACACCTTC. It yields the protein CASSYATGGGGVINGYTF.

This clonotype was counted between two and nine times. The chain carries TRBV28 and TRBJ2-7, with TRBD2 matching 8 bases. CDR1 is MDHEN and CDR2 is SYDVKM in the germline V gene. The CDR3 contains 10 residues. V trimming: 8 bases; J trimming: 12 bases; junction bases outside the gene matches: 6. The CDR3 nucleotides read TGTGCCAGCTCAAGCGGGAGCGCGTACTTC. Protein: CASSSGSAYF.

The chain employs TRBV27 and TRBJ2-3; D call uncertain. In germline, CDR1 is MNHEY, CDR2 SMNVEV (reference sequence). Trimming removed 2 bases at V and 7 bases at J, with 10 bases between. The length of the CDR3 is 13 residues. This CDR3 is CASSLDRHNTQYF. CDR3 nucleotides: TGTGCCAGCAGTTTAGATAGGCATAATACGCAGTATTTT.

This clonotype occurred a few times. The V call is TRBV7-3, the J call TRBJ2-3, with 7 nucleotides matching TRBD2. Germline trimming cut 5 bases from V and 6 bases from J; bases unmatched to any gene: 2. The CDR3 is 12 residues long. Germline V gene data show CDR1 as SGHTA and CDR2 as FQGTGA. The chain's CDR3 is CASSGGGDTQYF. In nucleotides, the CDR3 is TGTGCCAGCAGCGGCGGGGGTGATACGCAGTATTTT.

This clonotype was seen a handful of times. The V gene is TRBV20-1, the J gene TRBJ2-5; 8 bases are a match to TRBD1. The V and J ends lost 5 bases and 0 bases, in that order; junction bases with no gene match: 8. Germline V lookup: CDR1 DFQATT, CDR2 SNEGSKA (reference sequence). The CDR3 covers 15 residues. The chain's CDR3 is CSAGRGQAYQETQYF. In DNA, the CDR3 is TGCAGTGCTGGACGGGGACAGGCCTACCAAGAGACCCAGTACTTC.

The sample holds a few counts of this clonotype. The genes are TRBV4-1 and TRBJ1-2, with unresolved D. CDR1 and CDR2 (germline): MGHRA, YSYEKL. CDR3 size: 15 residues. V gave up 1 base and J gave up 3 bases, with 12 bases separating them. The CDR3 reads CASSQGRDGYYGYTF. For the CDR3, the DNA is TGCGCCAGCAGCCAAGGTCGTGACGGCTACTATGGCTACACCTTC.

The CDR3 coding sequence is TGCAGCGTTCCCGGGACAGGGATCGGCTACACCTTC. The encoded protein is CSVPGTGIGYTF. V and J are TRBV29-1 and TRBJ1-2, with TRBD1 identical over 9 bases. The CDR3 totals 12 residues. V was clipped by 5 bases and J by 8 bases; unmatched bases: 6. Germline assignment: CDR1 SQVTM and CDR2 ANQGSEA.

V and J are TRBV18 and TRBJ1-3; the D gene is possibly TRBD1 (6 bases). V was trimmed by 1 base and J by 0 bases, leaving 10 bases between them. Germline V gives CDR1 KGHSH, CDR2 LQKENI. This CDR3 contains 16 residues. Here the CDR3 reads CASSPRQEGSGNTIYF. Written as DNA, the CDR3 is TGTGCCAGCTCACCACGACAGGAAGGCTCTGGAAACACCATATATTTT.

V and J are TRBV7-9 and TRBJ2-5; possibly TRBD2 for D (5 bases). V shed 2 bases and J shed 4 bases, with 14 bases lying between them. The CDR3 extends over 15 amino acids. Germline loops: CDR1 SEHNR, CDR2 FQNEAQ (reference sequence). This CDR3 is CASSLRGLLAETQYF. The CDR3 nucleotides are TGTGCCAGCAGCTTACGCGGGCTTTTGGCAGAGACCCAGTACTTC.

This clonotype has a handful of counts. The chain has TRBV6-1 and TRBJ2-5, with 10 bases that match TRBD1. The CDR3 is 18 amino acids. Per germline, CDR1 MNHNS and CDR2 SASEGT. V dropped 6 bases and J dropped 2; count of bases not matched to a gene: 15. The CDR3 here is CASSPKNSGTGDQETQYF. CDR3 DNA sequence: TGTGCCAGCAGCCCTAAGAATTCCGGGACAGGGGATCAAGAGACCCAGTACTTC.

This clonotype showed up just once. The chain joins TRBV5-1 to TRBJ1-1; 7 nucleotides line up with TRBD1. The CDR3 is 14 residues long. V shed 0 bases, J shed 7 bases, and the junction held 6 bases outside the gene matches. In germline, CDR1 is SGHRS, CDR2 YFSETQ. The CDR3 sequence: CASSLGLGQSEAFF. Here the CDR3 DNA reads TGCGCCAGCAGCTTGGGGTTGGGACAGAGTGAAGCTTTCTTT.

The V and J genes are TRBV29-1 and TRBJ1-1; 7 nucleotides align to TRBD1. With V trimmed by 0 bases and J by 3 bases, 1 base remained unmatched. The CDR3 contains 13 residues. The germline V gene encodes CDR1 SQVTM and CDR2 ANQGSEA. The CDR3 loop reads CSVEDRGDTEAFF. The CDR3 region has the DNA TGCAGCGTTGAAGACAGGGGGGACACTGAAGCTTTCTTT. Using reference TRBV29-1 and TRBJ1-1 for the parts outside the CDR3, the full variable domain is SAVISQKPSRDICQRGTSLTIQCQVDSQVTMMFWYRQQPGQSLTLIATANQGSEATYESGFVIDKFPISRPNLTFSTLTVSNMSPEDSSIYLCSVEDRGDTEAFFGQGTRLTVV.

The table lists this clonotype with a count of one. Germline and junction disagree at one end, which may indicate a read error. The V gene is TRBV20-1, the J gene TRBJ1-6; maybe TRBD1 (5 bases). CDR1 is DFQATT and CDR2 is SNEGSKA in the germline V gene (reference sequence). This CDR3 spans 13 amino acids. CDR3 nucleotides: TGCAGTGCCAGAGACAGAAACCATTCACCCCTCCACTTT. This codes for CSARDRNHSPLHF.